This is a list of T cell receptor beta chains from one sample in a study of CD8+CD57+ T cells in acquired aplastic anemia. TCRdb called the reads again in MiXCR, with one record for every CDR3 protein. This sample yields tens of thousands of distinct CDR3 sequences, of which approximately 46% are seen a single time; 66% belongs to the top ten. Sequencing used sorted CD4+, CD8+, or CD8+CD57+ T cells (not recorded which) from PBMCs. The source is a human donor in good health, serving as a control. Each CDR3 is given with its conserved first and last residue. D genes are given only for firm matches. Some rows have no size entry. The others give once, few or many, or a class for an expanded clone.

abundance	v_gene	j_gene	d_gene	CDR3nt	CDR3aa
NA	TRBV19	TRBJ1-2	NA	TGTGCCAGTCGACAGGTATCTGGCTACACCTTC	CASRQVSGYTF
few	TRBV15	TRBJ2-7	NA	TGTGCCACCAGCAGCTTCGACGCGGGATATTCCTACGAGCAGTACTTC	CATSSFDAGYSYEQYF
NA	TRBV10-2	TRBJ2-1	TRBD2	TGCGCCAGCAGTGGACTAGCGGGGACCTCGAATGAGCAGTTCTTC	CASSGLAGTSNEQFF
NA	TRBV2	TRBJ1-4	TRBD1	TGTGCCAGCACCTATAACCGGGACAGGTACGAAAAACTGTTTTTT	CASTYNRDRYEKLFF
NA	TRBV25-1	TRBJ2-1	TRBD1	TGTGCCAGCAGACAGGGGGGTCCAATTAGCTCCTACAATGAGCAGTTCTTC	CASRQGGPISSYNEQFF
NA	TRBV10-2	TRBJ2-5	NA	TGCGCCAGCAGTGAGGGAATGGGAGTAGGGGAGCCCCAGTACTTC	CASSEGMGVGEPQYF
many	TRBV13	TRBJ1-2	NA	TGTGCCAGCAGCAAGGACTCGACTGGCTACACCTTC	CASSKDSTGYTF
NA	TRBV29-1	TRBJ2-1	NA	TGCAGCGTTCTTGTGAATGAGCAGTTCTTC	CSVLVNEQFF
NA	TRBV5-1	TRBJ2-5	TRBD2	TGCGCCAGCAGCCTCGGCGGGGGGGCGGGAGAGACCCAGTACTTC	CASSLGGGAGETQYF
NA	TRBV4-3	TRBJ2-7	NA	TGCGCCAGCAGCCAAGACGAGACAGTCGTACTCACCTACGAGCAGTACTTC	CASSQDETVVLTYEQYF
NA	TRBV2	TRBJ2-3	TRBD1	TGTGCCAGCAGAGCCGGGACAGGGGAGACAGATACGCAGTATTTT	CASRAGTGETDTQYF
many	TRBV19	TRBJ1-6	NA	TGTGCCAGTAGTATATCAGAGAATTCACCCCTCCACTTT	CASSISENSPLHF
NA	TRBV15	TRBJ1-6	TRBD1	TGTGCCACCAGCAGAAGGGGGCCCTATAATTCACCCCTCCACTTT	CATSRRGPYNSPLHF
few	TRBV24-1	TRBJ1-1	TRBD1	TGTGCCACCAGTGATTTGCGGGGGGACAGACCTGGGACTGAAGCTTTCTTT	CATSDLRGDRPGTEAFF
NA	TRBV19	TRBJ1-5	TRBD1	TGTGCCAGTAGTCCAGACAGGGTCGGCAATCAGCCCCAGCATTTT	CASSPDRVGNQPQHF
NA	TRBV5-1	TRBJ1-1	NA	TGCGCCAGCAGCTTGGAGGGGTGGGACACTGAAGCTTTCTTT	CASSLEGWDTEAFF
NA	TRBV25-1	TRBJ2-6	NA	TGTGCCAGCAGTCCGACGGTCTCTGGGGCCAACGTCCTGACTTTC	CASSPTVSGANVLTF
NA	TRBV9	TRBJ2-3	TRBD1	TGTGCCAGTAGGGGACAGGCCTCCACAGATGCGCAGTATTTT	CASRGQASTDAQYF
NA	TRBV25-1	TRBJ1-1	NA	TGTGCCAGCAGTGACAGCAGGGGTGGGGACACTGAAGCTTTCTTT	CASSDSRGGDTEAFF
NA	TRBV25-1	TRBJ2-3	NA	TGTGCCAGCAAATCTCCCGATACGCAGTATTTT	CASKSPDTQYF
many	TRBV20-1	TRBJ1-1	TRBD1	TGCAGTGCCCCCATAGGGGGGACAGTAAACACTGAAGCTTTCTTT	CSAPIGGTVNTEAFF
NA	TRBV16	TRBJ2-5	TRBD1	TGTGCCAGCAGAAAACAGGGGGCTCAGGAGACCCAGTACTTC	CASRKQGAQETQYF
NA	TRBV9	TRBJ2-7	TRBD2	TGTGCCAGCAGCATACTAGCGGGAGGGCCTTACGAGCAGTACTTC	CASSILAGGPYEQYF
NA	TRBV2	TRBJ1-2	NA	TGTGCCAGCAGTGAGGGTTACGGCGGCTACACCTTC	CASSEGYGGYTF
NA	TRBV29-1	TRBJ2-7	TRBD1	TGCAGCGTTGTAAGGGACAGCCGAACGAACGAGCAGTACTTC	CSVVRDSRTNEQYF
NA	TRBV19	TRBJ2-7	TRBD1	TGTGCCAGTAGTATCACAGGGGTCTACGAGCAGTACTTC	CASSITGVYEQYF
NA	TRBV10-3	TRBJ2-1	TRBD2	TGTGCCATCAGCGGTCCCCCTAGCGGGAGTGTTGATGAGCAGTTCTTC	CAISGPPSGSVDEQFF
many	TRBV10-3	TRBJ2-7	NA	TGTGCCATCAGTGAAAGGGCCGAGCAGTACTTC	CAISERAEQYF
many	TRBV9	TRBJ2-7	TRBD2	TGTGCCAGCAGCCCTCGTAGTAGCGGGGTAGGCGAGCAGTACTTC	CASSPRSSGVGEQYF
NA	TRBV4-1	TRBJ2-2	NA	TGCGCCAGCAGCCACGGTCTCTCCACCGGGGAGCTGTTTTTT	CASSHGLSTGELFF
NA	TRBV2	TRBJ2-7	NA	TGTGCCAGCAGGGGGGACACCTTCGTCCCCTACGAGCAGTACTTC	CASRGDTFVPYEQYF
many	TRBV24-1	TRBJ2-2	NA	TGTGCCACCAGTGATTCAAGGAGCGGGGAGCTGTTTTTT	CATSDSRSGELFF
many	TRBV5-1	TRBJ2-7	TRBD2	TGCGCCAGCAGTACTAGCGGGAGCTCCTACGAGCAGTACTTC	CASSTSGSSYEQYF
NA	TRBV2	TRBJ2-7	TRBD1	TGTGCCAGCGGCAGAGGGGGCCAGGGGTACGAGCAGTACTTC	CASGRGGQGYEQYF
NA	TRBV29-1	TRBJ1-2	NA	TGCAGCGTTGAGGACAGCCTCGGGGATGGCTACACCTTC	CSVEDSLGDGYTF
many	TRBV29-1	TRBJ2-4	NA	TGTGGGGGCATAGCCAAAAACATTCAGTACTTC	CGGIAKNIQYF
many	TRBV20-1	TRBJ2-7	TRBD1	TGCAGTGCTAGGGTGGGACAGGGGTATTCCTACGAGCAGTACTTC	CSARVGQGYSYEQYF
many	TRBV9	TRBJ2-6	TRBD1	TGTGCCAGCAGCGAGCGATTACAGGGGGCTGGGGCCAACGTCCTGACTTTC	CASSERLQGAGANVLTF
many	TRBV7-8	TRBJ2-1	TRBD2	TGTGCCAGCAGCCTAGGACTAGCGGGAGGGCTTGAGCAGTTCTTC	CASSLGLAGGLEQFF
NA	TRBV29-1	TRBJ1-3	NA	TGCAGCGTTGATTCCGGGGGAAACACCATATATTTT	CSVDSGGNTIYF
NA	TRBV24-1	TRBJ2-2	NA	TGTGCCACCAGTGATCCTTCCTTCACCGGGGAGCTGTTTTTT	CATSDPSFTGELFF
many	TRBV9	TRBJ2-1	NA	TGTGCCAGCAGCGTTAGCAATGAGCAGTTCTTC	CASSVSNEQFF
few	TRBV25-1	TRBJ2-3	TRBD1	TGTGCCAGCAGTGAATTTAGGACAGGGGCAGATACGCAGTATTTT	CASSEFRTGADTQYF
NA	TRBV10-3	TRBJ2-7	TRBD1	TGTGCCATCAGTGAGCCGACAGGGCCCTACGAGCAGTACTTC	CAISEPTGPYEQYF
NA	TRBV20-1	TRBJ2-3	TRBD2	TGCAGTCCTCAGCGGGGACCTAGCACAGATACGCAGTATTTT	CSPQRGPSTDTQYF
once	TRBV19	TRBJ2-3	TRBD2	TGTGCCAGTAGCATCGGGGGGGATCGCACAGATACGCAGTATTTT	CASSIGGDRTDTQYF
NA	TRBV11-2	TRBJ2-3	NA	TGTGCCAGCAGCTACGTCGGGAGAGATACGCAGTATTTT	CASSYVGRDTQYF